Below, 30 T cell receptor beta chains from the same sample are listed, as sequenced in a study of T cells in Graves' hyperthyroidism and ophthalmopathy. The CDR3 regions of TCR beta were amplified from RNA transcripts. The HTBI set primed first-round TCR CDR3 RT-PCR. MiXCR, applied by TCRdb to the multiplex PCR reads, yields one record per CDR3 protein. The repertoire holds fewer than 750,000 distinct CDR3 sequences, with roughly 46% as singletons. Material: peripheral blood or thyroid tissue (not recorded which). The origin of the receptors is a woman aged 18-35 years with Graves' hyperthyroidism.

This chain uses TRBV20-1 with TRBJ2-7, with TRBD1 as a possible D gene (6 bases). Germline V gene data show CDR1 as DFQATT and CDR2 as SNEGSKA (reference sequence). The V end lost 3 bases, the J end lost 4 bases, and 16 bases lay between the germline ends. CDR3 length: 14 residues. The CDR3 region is CSARVGAQLYEQYF. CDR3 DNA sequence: TGCAGTGCTAGGGTGGGGGCCCAGCTATACGAGCAGTACTTC.

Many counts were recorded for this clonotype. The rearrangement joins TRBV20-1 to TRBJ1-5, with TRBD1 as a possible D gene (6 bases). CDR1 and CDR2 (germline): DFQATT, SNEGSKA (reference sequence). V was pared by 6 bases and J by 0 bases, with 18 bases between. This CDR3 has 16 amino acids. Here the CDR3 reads CSAIRGALNSNQPQHF. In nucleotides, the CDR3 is TGCAGTGCCATTCGGGGGGCGCTTAATAGCAATCAGCCCCAGCATTTT.

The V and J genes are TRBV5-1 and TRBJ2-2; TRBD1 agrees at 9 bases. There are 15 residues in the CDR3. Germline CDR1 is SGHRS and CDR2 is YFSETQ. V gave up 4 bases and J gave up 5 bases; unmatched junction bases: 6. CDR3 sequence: CASSPGQGRTGELFF. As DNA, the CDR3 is TGCGCCAGCAGCCCCGGACAGGGGAGGACCGGGGAGCTGTTTTTT.

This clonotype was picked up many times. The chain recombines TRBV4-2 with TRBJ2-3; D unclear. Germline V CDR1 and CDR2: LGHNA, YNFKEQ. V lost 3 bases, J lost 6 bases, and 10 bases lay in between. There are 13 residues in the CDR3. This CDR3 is CASSQVKSDTQYF. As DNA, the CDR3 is TGTGCCAGCAGCCAGGTGAAGTCCGATACGCAGTATTTT.

The CDR3: CAISSKQGKGYNEQFF. The CDR3 DNA reads TGTGCCATCAGCTCAAAACAGGGGAAGGGCTACAATGAGCAGTTCTTC. The V gene is TRBV10-3, the J gene TRBJ2-5; 7 positions match TRBD1. Judging by the DNA end, TRBJ2-1 fits better; the J call may be wrong. There are 16 residues in the CDR3. CDR1 ENHRY and CDR2 SYGVKD come from the germline V gene.

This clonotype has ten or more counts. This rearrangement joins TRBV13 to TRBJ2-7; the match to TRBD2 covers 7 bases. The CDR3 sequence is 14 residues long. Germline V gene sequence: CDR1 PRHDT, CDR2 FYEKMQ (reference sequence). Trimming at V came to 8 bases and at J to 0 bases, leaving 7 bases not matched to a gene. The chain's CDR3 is CASGRRESSYEQYF. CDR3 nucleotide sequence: TGTGCCAGCGGGCGGCGGGAGAGCTCCTACGAGCAGTACTTC.

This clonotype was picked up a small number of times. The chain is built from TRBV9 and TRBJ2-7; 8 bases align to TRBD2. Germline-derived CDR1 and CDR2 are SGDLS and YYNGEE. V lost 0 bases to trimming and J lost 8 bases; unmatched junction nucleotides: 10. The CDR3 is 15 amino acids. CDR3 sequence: CASSVGGQSGSQQYF. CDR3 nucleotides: TGTGCCAGCAGCGTAGGGGGGCAGAGCGGGAGTCAGCAGTACTTC. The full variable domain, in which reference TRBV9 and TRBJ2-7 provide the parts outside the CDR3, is DSGVTQTPKHLITATGQRVTLRCSPRSGDLSVYWYQQSLDQGLQFLIQYYNGEERAKGNILERFSAQQFPDLHSELNLSSLELGDSALYFCASSVGGQSGSQQYFGPGTRLTVT.

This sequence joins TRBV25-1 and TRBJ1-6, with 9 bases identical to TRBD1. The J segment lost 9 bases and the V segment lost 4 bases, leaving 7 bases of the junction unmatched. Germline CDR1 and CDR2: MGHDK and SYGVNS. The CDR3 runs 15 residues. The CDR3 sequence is CASSGWTGVGSPLHF. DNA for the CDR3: TGTGCCAGCAGTGGATGGACAGGGGTAGGTTCACCCCTCCACTTT.

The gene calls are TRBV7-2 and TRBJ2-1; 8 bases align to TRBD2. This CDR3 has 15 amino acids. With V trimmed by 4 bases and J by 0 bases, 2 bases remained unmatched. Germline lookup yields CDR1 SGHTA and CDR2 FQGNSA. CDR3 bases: TGTGCCAGCAGCTCACTAGCGGCCTCCTACAATGAGCAGTTCTTC. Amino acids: CASSSLAASYNEQFF.

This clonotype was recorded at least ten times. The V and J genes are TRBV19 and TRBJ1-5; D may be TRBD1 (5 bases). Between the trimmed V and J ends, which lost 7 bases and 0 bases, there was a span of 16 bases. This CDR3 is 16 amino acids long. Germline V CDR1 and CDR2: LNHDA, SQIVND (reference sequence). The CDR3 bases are TGTGCCAGTACCTCCGGGGGACTTTATAGCAATCAGCCCCAGCATTTT. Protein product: CASTSGGLYSNQPQHF.

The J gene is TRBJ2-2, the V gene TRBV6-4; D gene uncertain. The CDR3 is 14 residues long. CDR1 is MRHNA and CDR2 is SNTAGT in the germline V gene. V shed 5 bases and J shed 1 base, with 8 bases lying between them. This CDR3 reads CASSQNRNTGELFF. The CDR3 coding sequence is TGTGCCAGCAGTCAGAACAGGAACACCGGGGAGCTGTTTTTT.

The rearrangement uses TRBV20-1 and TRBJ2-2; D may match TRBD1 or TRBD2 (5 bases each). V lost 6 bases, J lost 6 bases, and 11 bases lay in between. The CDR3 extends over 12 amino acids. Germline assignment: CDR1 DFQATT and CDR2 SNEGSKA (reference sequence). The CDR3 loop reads CSARRGPGELFF. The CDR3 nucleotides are TGCAGTGCCAGACGGGGCCCCGGGGAGCTGTTTTTT.

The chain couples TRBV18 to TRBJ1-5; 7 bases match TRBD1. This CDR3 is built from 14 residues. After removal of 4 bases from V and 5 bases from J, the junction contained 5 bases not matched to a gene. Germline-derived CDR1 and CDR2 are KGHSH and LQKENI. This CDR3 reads CASSLRDSYQPQHF. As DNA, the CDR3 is TGTGCCAGCTCACTCCGGGACAGTTATCAGCCCCAGCATTTT.

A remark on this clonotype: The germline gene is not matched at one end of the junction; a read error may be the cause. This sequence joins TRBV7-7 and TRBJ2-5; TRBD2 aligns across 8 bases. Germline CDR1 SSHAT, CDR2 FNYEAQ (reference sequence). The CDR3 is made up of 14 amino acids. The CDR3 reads CASSFGSGGETQYF. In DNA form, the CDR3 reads TGTGCTAGCAGCTTCGGATCGGGAGGGGAGACCCAGTACTTC.

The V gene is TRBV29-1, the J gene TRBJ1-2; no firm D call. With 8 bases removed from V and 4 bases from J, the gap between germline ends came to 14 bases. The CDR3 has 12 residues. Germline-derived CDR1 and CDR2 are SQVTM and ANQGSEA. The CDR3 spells CSSDKTVYGYTF. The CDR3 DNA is TGCAGCAGTGACAAGACCGTCTATGGCTACACCTTC.

In DNA, the CDR3 is TGTGCCATCAGTGAGGGAGGGACGGGCAATCAGCCCCAGCATTTT. Translation: CAISEGGTGNQPQHF. This chain uses TRBV10-3 with TRBJ1-5; possible D gene TRBD1, 5 bases. Germline assignment: CDR1 ENHRY and CDR2 SYGVKD. Trimming left V 2 bases short and J 2 bases short, with 10 bases between. The CDR3 runs to 15 residues.

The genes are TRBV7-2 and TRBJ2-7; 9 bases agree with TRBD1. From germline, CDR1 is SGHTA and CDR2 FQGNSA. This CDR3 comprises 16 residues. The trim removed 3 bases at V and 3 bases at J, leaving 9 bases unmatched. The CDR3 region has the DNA TGTGCCAGCAGCTTGACAGGGGGGAGCTATGGCTACGAGCAGTACTTC. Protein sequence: CASSLTGGSYGYEQYF.

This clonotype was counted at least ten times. Here the CDR3 DNA reads TGTGCCAGTAGTATAGAGGCAGGGGTTCAGCCCCAGCATTTT. Protein: CASSIEAGVQPQHF. This chain joins TRBV19 and TRBJ1-5; weak D call: TRBD1 (6 bases). V was pared by 0 bases and J by 6 bases, with 9 bases between. The CDR3 has 14 residues. Germline V CDR1 and CDR2: LNHDA, SQIVND (reference sequence). The whole variable domain, remainder taken from reference TRBV19 and TRBJ1-5, is DGGITQSPKYLFRKEGQNVTLSCEQNLNHDAMYWYRQDPGQGLRLIYYSQIVNDFQKGDIAEGYSVSREKKESFPLTVTSAQKNPTAFYLCASSIEAGVQPQHFGDGTRLSIL.

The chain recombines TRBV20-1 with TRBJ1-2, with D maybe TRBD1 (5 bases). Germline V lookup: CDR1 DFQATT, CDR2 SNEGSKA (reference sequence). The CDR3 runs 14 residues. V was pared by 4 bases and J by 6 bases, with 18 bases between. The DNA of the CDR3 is TGCAGTGCTAACCACCGGGACCGGAGGCATGGCTACACCTTC. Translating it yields CSANHRDRRHGYTF.

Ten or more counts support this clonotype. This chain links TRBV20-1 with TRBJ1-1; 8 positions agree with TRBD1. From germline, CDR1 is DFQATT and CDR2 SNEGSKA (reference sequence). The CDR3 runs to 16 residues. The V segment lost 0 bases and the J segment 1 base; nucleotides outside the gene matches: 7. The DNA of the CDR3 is TGCAGTGCTAGAGATCTTCACAGGGGGTCGAACACTGAAGCTTTCTTT. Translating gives CSARDLHRGSNTEAFF.

The CDR3 DNA is TGTGCCAGCAGTTACCCTAGCGAGGGCACTTTCTTT. Protein: CASSYPSEGTFF. The rearrangement links TRBV6-5 to TRBJ1-1; D remains unclear. Per the germline V gene, CDR1 is MNHEY and CDR2 is SVGAGI. This CDR3 is 12 amino acids long. Trimming left V 2 bases short and J 12 bases short, with 13 bases between.

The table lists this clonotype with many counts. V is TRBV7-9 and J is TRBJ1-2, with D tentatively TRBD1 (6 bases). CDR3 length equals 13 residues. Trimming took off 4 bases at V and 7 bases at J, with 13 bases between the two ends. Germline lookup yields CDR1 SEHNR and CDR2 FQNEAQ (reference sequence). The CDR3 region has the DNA TGTGCCAGCAGCTCGGAGGGGGTCTCTGGCTACACCTTC. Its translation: CASSSEGVSGYTF. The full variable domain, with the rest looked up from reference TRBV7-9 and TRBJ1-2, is DTGVSQNPRHKITKRGQNVTFRCDPISEHNRLYWYRQTLGQGPEFLTYFQNEAQLEKSRLLSDRFSAERPKGSFSTLEIQRTEQGDSAMYLCASSSEGVSGYTFGSGTRLTVV.

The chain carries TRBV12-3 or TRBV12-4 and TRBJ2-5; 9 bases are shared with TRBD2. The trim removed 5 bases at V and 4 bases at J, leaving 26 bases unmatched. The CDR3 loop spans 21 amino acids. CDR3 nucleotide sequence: TGTGCCAGCAGTCGTGAAGATAGACAGAACACTGAAGCGGGAGGATCAGAGACCCAGTACTTC. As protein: CASSREDRQNTEAGGSETQYF.

The CDR3 sequence: CASSTSAVNIQYF. The DNA of the CDR3 is TGTGCCAGTAGTACCTCAGCAGTAAACATTCAGTACTTC. The V gene is TRBV19, the J gene TRBJ2-4; D not resolved. V lost 4 bases, J lost 6 bases, and 10 bases lay in between. The CDR3 contains 13 residues. In germline, CDR1 is LNHDA, CDR2 SQIVND (reference sequence).

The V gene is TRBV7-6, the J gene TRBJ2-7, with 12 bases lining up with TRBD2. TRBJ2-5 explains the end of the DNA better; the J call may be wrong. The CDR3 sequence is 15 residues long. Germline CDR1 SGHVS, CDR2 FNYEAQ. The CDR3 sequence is CASSRTSGIKGTQYF. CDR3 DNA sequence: TGTGCCAGCAGCCGGACTAGCGGGATTAAAGGGACCCAGTACTTC.

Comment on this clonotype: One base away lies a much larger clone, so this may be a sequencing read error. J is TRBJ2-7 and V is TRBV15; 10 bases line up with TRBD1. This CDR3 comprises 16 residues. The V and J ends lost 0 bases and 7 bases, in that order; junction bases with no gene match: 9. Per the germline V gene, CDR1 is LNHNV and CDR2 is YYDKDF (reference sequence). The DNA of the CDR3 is TGTGCCACCAGCAGAGACGGGACAGGGGTCGTCGATGAGCAGTACTTC. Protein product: CATSRDGTGVVDEQYF.

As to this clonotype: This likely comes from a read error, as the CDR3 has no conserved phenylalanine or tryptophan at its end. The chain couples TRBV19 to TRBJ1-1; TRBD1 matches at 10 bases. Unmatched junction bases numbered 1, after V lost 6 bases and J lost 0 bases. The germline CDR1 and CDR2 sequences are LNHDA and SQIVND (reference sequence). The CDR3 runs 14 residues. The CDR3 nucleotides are TGTGCCAGTAGCGGGACAGGGGTGAACACTGAAGCTTTCCTC. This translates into CASSGTGVNTEAFL.

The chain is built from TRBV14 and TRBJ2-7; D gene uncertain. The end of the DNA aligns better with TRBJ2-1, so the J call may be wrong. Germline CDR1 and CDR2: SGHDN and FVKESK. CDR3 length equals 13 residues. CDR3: CASSPNVVGEQFF. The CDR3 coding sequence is TGTGCCAGCAGCCCCAATGTCGTCGGTGAGCAGTTCTTC.

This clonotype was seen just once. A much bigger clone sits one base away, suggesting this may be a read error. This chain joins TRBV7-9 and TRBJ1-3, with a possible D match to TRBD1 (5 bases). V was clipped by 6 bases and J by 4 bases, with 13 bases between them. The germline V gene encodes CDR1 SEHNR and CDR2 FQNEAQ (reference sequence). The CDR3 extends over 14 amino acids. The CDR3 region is CASSYSGVGNTIYF. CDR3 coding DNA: TGTGCCAGCAGTTACTCGGGGGTCGGAAACACCATATATTTT.

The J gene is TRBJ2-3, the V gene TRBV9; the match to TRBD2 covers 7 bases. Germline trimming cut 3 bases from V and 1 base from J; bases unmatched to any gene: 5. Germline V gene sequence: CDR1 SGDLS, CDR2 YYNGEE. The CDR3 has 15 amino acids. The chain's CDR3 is CASSASGSGTDTQYF. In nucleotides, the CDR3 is TGTGCCAGCAGCGCTAGCGGAAGCGGCACAGATACGCAGTATTTT.